The present T cell receptor beta chain was sequenced within a study of blood T cell repertoires in COVID-19. Per germline, CDR1 MNHEY and CDR2 SMNVEV (reference sequence). The CDR3 totals 16 residues. Trimming took 5 bases from V and 0 from J; bases not matched to a gene: 9. In the authors' workflow: The assay estimated nucleated cells by amplifying reference gene primers. TCRdb keeps only in-frame clones here, not all; method: immunoSEQ multiplex PCR. V, J and clone size are taken as reported in that table, and D and trimming were inferred from the DNA itself. The sample yields approximately 470,000 clones, over 75% seen once.

The clonotype was recovered from a human donor in a cohort sampled during active COVID-19. The sequenced material came from peripheral blood. V is TRBV27 and J is TRBJ2-7, with 8 bases aligning to TRBD2. The CDR3 loop is CASSPSSGSYSYEQYF. CDR3 DNA sequence: TGTGCCAGCAGTCCATCAAGCGGGAGTTACTCCTACGAGCAGTACTTC.